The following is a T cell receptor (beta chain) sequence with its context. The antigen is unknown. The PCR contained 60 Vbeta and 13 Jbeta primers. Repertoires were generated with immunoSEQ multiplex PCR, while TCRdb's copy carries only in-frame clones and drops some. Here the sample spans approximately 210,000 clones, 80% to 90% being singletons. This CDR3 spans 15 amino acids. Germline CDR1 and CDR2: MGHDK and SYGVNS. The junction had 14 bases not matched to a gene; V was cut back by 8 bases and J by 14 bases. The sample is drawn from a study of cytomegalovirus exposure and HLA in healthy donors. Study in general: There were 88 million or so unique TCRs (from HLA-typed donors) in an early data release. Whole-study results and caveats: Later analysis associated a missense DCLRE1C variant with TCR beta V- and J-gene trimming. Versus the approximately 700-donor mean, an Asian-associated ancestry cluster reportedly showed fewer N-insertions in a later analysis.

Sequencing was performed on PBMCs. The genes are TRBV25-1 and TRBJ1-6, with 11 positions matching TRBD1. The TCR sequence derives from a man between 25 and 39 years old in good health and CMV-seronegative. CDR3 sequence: CASSVPGTGGKALHF. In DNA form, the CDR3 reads TGTGCCAGCTCCGTACCCGGGACAGGGGGTAAGGCCCTCCACTTT.